These 9 T cell receptor beta chains were sequenced from one sample in a study of post-analysis software for immune sequencing data (dated by TCRdb to between 2014 and 2016). Broader findings and caveats from the paper: Several TRBV segments, including TRBV5-6, TRBV5-1 and TRBV20-1, were significantly more frequent in patients than controls.

These receptors have no known antigen. Library preparation employed PCR. TCRdb shows the sequencer as Illumina HiSeq 2500. To reduce PCR and sequencing biases, unique molecular identifiers were built into the TCR beta cDNA libraries. TCRdb reanalyzed the raw reads on its own, using fastp at Q25 for trimming and MiXCR for clone calling, and kept in-frame beta chains. Under each unique CDR3 protein, matching rows form one entry showing the most common genes and DNA. This sample has 400,000 to 500,000 distinct CDR3 sequences in its table, and less than 40% of those were observed once. The ten largest clonotypes hold 6.5% to 8% of the sample. The material sequenced was blood. The receptors originated from a girl aged 2 to 10 with multiple sclerosis.

This clonotype was detected only a few times. This chain connects TRBV5-1 to TRBJ1-1, with TRBD1 identical over 9 bases. Germline CDR1 SGHRS, CDR2 YFSETQ. There are 14 residues in the CDR3. Germline trimming cut 4 bases from V and 7 bases from J; bases unmatched to any gene: 8. Here the CDR3 reads CASSPTGTGFEAFF. The CDR3 DNA follows: TGCGCCAGCAGCCCCACCGGGACAGGGTTTGAAGCTTTCTTT. Using reference TRBV5-1 and TRBJ1-1 for the parts outside the CDR3, the full variable domain is KAGVTQTPRYLIKTRGQQVTLSCSPISGHRSVSWYQQTPGQGLQFLFEYFSETQRNKGNFPGRFSGRQFSNSRSEMNVSTLELGDSALYLCASSPTGTGFEAFFGQGTRLTVV.

This chain joins TRBV15 and TRBJ2-1; possibly TRBD2 for D (7 bases). V was clipped by 1 base and J by 5 bases, with 12 bases between them. Germline V gene data show CDR1 as LNHNV and CDR2 as YYDKDF (reference sequence). The length of the CDR3 is 15 residues. CDR3 sequence reads: CATSRAGGANNEQFF. In DNA form, the CDR3 reads TGTGCCACCAGCAGAGCTGGGGGGGCAAACAATGAGCAGTTCTTC. The full variable domain, its missing parts supplied by reference TRBV15 and TRBJ2-1, is DAMVIQNPRYQVTQFGKPVTLSCSQTLNHNVMYWYQQKSSQAPKLLFHYYDKDFNNEADTPDNFQSRRPNTSFCFLDIRSPGLGDTAMYLCATSRAGGANNEQFFGPGTRLTVL.

The chain combines TRBV3-1 with TRBJ2-6; D remains unclear. Germline CDR1 is LGHDT and CDR2 is YNNKEL (reference sequence). Trimming took off 0 bases at V and 4 bases at J, with 4 bases between the two ends. This CDR3 has 14 residues. The CDR3 bases are TGTGCCAGCAGCCAAGAGTCAGGGGCCAACGTCCTGACTTTC. Encoded protein: CASSQESGANVLTF.

This clonotype was observed a single time. V and J are TRBV14 and TRBJ2-5, with D possibly TRBD2 on 5 matching bases. Trimming took 0 bases from V and 2 from J, leaving 10 bases between them. Germline CDR1 is SGHDN and CDR2 is FVKESK. The CDR3 is 15 residues long. CDR3 coding DNA: TGTGCCAGCAGCCAAGAGCCGACGGGGCAAGAGACCCAGTACTTC. Amino acid sequence: CASSQEPTGQETQYF.

The chain has TRBV7-2 and TRBJ2-5; TRBD1 matches at 7 bases. Germline CDR1 SGHTA, CDR2 FQGNSA. The V segment lost 6 bases and the J segment 4 bases; nucleotides outside the gene matches: 8. The CDR3 totals 14 residues. The DNA of the CDR3 is TGTGCCAGCAGGGGAACAGGGGAACGAGAGACCCAGTACTTC. As protein: CASRGTGERETQYF.

This clonotype was recorded once. The rearrangement links TRBV20-1 to TRBJ2-4; a weak D match, TRBD1 (5 bases). The J call may be in error: the DNA end matches TRBJ2-5 better. The germline V gene encodes CDR1 DFQATT and CDR2 SNEGSKA (reference sequence). This CDR3 spans 13 amino acids. CDR3 nucleotides: TGCAGTGCTTCCACAGACAGACAAGAGACCCAGTACTTC. This gives the protein CSASTDRQETQYF.

The chain employs TRBV3-1 and TRBJ2-1; 11 positions agree with TRBD2. The junction had 11 bases not matched to a gene; V was cut back by 4 bases and J by 0 bases. In germline, CDR1 is LGHDT, CDR2 YNNKEL (reference sequence). The CDR3 extends over 19 amino acids. The CDR3 reads CASSRLAGRTMSSYNEQFF. CDR3 nucleotides: TGTGCCAGCAGCCGACTAGCGGGAAGGACCATGAGCTCCTACAATGAGCAGTTCTTC.

This chain links TRBV3-1 with TRBJ2-2; perhaps TRBD2 as D (7 bases). This CDR3 has 15 amino acids. Per the germline V gene, CDR1 is LGHDT and CDR2 is YNNKEL (reference sequence). Trimming removed 6 bases from V and 3 bases from J, with 14 bases in between. CDR3 region: CASRRGGLDTGELFF. CDR3 in DNA: TGTGCCAGCAGGAGGGGGGGGCTGGACACCGGGGAGCTGTTTTTT.

The V and J genes are TRBV2 and TRBJ2-4; no clear D. CDR1 and CDR2 (germline): SNHLY, FYNNEI. The CDR3 covers 13 residues. V gave up 6 bases and J gave up 6 bases, with 12 bases separating them. CDR3 protein: CASREMTGNIQYF. CDR3 DNA sequence: TGTGCCAGCAGAGAGATGACGGGAAACATTCAGTACTTC.